Each of the 14 T cell receptor beta chains below was sequenced from the same sample in a study of blood T cell repertoires in COVID-19 (dated by TCRdb to 2020 to 2021). Library preparation was by the immunoSEQ multiplex PCR assay. Held by TCRdb, this immuneACCESS table contains in-frame sequences only and omits some clones. Under half of the omission traces to an unresolved V gene where checked; the cause of the rest is unknown. Counted in this sample were about 140,000 clones; 75% to 85% of them appeared once. Roughly 3.9% of the sample is held by the ten biggest clonotypes. Sequenced: peripheral blood. The receptors originated from an elderly woman with acute or convalescent COVID-19.

The chain joins TRBV6-6 to TRBJ2-3, with D maybe TRBD2 (6 bases). CDR1 MNHNY and CDR2 SVGAGI come from the germline V gene (reference sequence). Between the trimmed V and J ends, which lost 9 bases and 7 bases, there was a span of 17 bases. The CDR3 runs to 13 residues. CDR3 sequence: CASVRGLSYTQYF. The CDR3 region has the DNA TGTGCCAGTGTGCGGGGTCTTTCCTATACGCAGTATTTT.

The chain uses TRBV10-1 and TRBJ2-7; the match to TRBD1 covers 7 bases. This CDR3 has 14 amino acids. V gave up 8 bases and J gave up 3 bases; unmatched junction bases: 10. Germline V gives CDR1 WNHNN, CDR2 SYGVQD (reference sequence). CDR3 DNA sequence: TGCGCCAGCGCCATGGGGACAGACTACTACGAGCAGTACTTC. Encoded protein: CASAMGTDYYEQYF.

As concerns this clone: The limits of the CDR3 on the DNA are not certain, so only TCRdb's listed CDR3 is given. The chain uses TRBV2 and TRBJ2-1; the D call TRBD2 from the table was never checked on the DNA. Germline-derived CDR1 and CDR2 are SNHLY and FYNNEI. The CDR3 is 15 residues long, counting both termini. The CDR3: CASILAGGPYNEQFF.

The chain combines TRBV5-6 with TRBJ1-5, with no clear D. Trimming took off 4 bases at V and 6 bases at J, with 14 bases between the two ends. The germline gives CDR1 SGHDT, CDR2 YYEEEE. The CDR3 length is 14 residues. The CDR3 DNA follows: TGTGCCAGCAGCCTAGGATCGGCGGGTCAGCCCCAGCATTTT. This encodes CASSLGSAGQPQHF.

Only a few counts were recorded for this clone. The CDR3 loop reads CASSRGTATYGYTF. The CDR3 DNA reads as TGTGCCAGCAGCCGGGGGACAGCTACTTATGGCTACACCTTC. The J gene is TRBJ1-2, the V gene TRBV3-1 (or the pseudogene TRBV3-2), with 7 bases lining up with TRBD1. The CDR3 runs 14 residues. Germline V gives CDR1 LGHDT, CDR2 YNNKEL (reference sequence). Unmatched junction bases numbered 7, after V lost 4 bases and J lost 5 bases.

This chain links TRBV5-1 with TRBJ2-2, with D tentatively TRBD1 (5 bases). The CDR3 extends over 15 amino acids. Germline CDR1 and CDR2: SGHRS and YFSETQ. V gave up 0 bases and J gave up 3 bases, with 9 bases separating them. The CDR3, as DNA: TGCGCCAGCAGCTTGGCGCAGGGTCACACCGGGGAGCTGTTTTTT. Encoded protein: CASSLAQGHTGELFF.

The rearrangement joins TRBV24-1 to TRBJ1-2; D remains ambiguous. The V end lost 4 bases, the J end lost 1 base, and 9 bases lay between the germline ends. Per the germline V gene, CDR1 is KGHDR and CDR2 is SFDVKD. CDR3 length: 14 residues. The CDR3 loop is CATSEPGDNYGYTF. The CDR3 nucleotides are TGTGCCACCAGTGAGCCCGGGGATAACTATGGCTACACCTTC.

This chain joins TRBV19 and TRBJ1-1; 9 positions match TRBD1. The CDR3 is 16 residues long. The trim removed 5 bases at V and 3 bases at J, leaving 10 bases unmatched. Per germline, CDR1 LNHDA and CDR2 SQIVND (reference sequence). CDR3 bases: TGTGCCAGTAGTCCCGGGACAGGGTTTCCCGACACTGAAGCTTTCTTT. Residues: CASSPGTGFPDTEAFF.

V gene TRBV23-1 combines with J gene TRBJ1-2, with a weak D call TRBD1 (5 bases). TRBV23-1 is an ORF, with its function uncertain. The CDR3 runs to 15 residues. Trimming cost V 4 bases and J 4 bases, with 16 bases left between them. The CDR3 loop is CASSRARGPLYGYTF. The CDR3 nucleotides are TGCGCCAGCAGTCGGGCGCGGGGCCCTCTCTATGGCTACACCTTC.

This chain links TRBV7-2 with TRBJ2-1, with 7 bases lining up with TRBD2. Germline trimming cut 6 bases from V and 9 bases from J; bases unmatched to any gene: 11. In germline, CDR1 is SGHTA, CDR2 FQGNSA. The CDR3 loop spans 14 amino acids. The CDR3, as DNA: TGTGCCAGCAGTTCAAGGGGAGGGGTCGGTGAGCAGTTCTTC. It specifies CASSSRGGVGEQFF.

The chain combines TRBV28 with TRBJ1-4; maybe TRBD1 (6 bases). The CDR3 length is 16 residues. CDR1 and CDR2 (germline): MDHEN, SYDVKM. Trimming took 4 bases from V and 0 from J, leaving 12 bases between them. CDR3 sequence reads: CASSSGAGATNEKLFF. DNA of the CDR3: TGTGCCAGCAGTTCAGGGGCGGGAGCAACTAATGAAAAACTGTTTTTT.

Worth noting for this clone: Other DNA sequences in this specimen translate into the identical CDR3. The rearrangement uses TRBV19 and TRBJ1-5, with D unclear. CDR3 size: 15 residues. Germline V gene data show CDR1 as LNHDA and CDR2 as SQIVND (reference sequence). Deletions cut 3 bases from V and 2 bases from J, with 11 bases between. CDR3 protein: CASSIRGSGNQPQHF. Written as DNA, the CDR3 is TGTGCCAGTAGTATCCGGGGAAGCGGCAATCAGCCCCAGCATTTT.

The rearrangement uses TRBV5-4 and TRBJ1-6; TRBD1 might be the D (5 bases). V was shortened by 0 bases and J by 14 bases, with 15 bases between the two germline ends. The length of the CDR3 is 14 residues. Germline assignment: CDR1 SGHNT and CDR2 YYREEE (reference sequence). In DNA form, the CDR3 reads TGTGCCAGCAGCTTGGGACAGTACAAAGTGTCCCTCCACTTT. This gives the protein CASSLGQYKVSLHF.

V is TRBV24-1 and J is TRBJ2-3; TRBD2 is a possible D gene (7 bases). Trimming removed 6 bases from V and 4 bases from J, with 13 bases in between. Germline V lookup: CDR1 KGHDR, CDR2 SFDVKD. This CDR3 has 14 residues. The CDR3 loop reads CATSPQGGADTQYF. The CDR3 DNA reads as TGTGCCACCAGTCCCCAAGGGGGGGCAGATACGCAGTATTTT.